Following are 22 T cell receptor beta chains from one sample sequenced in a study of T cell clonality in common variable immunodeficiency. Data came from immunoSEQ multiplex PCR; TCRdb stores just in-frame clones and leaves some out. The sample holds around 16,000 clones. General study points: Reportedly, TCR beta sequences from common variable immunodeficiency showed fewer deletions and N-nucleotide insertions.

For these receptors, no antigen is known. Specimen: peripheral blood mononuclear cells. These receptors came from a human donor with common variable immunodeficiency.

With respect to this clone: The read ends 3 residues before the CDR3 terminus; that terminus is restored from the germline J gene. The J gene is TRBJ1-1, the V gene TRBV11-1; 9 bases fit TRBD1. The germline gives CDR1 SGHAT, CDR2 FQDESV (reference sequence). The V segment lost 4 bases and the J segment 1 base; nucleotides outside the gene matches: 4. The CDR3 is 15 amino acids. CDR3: CASSSPDRGNTEAFF. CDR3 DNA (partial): TGTGCCAGCAGCTCCCCGGACAGGGGGAACACTGAA. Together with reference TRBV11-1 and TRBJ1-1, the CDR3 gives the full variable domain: EAEVAQSPRYKITEKSQAVAFWCDPISGHATLYWYRQILGQGPELLVQFQDESVVDDSQLPKDRFSAERLKGVDSTLKIQPAELGDSAMYLCASSSPDRGNTEAFFGQGTRLTVV.

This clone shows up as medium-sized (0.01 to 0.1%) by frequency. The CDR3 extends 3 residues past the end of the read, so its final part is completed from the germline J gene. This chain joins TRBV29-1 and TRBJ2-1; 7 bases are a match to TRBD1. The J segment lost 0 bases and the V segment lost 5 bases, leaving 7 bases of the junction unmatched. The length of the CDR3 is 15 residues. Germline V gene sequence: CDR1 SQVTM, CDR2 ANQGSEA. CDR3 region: CSVSGTDFSYNEQFF. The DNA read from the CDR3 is TGCAGCGTTTCCGGGACAGACTTCTCCTACAATGAG.

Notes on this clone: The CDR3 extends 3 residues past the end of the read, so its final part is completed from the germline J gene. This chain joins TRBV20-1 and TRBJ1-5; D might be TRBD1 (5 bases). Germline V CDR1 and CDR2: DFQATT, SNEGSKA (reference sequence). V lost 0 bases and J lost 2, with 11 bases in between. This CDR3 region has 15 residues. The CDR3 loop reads CSARDPKGGNQPQHF. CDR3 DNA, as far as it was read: TGCAGTGCTAGAGATCCCAAAGGGGGCAATCAGCCC.

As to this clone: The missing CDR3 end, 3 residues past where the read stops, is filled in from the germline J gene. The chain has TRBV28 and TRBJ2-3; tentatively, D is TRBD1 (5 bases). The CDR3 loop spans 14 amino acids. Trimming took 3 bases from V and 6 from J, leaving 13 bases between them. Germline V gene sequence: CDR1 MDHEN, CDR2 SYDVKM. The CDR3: CASSFVGALDTQYF. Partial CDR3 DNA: TGTGCCAGCAGTTTCGTTGGGGCGCTTGATACG.

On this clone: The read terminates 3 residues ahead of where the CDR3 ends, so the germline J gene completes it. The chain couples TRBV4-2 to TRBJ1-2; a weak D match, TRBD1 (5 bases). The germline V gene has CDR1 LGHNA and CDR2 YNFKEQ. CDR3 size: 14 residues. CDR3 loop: CASSQDGQSSSYTF. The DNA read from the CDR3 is TGTGCCAGCAGCCAAGACGGACAATCGTCTAGC.

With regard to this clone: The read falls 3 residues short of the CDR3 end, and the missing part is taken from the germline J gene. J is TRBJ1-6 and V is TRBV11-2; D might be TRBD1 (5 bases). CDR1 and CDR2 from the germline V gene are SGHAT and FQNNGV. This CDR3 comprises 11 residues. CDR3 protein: CASRGGLTLHF. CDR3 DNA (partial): TGTGCCAGCAGGGGGGGTCTGACC.

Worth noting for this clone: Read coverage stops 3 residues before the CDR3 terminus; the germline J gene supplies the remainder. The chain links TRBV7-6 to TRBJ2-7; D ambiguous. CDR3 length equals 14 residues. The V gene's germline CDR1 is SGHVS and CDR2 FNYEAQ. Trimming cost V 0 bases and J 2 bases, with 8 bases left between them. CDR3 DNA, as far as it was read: TGTGCCAGCAGCTTAGCAAACTTTCCCTACGAG. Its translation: CASSLANFPYE. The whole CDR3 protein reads CASSLANFPYEQYF.

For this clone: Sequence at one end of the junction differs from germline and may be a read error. The CDR3 protein is CCVLGQNNQPQHF. The CDR3 bases that were read are TGCTGCGTTCTGGGACAGAATAATCAGCCC. This rearrangement joins TRBV29-1 to TRBJ1-5; TRBD1 matches 7 bases. Read sequence stops 3 residues before the CDR3 end, and the germline J gene provides the missing end. This CDR3 is 13 amino acids long. Per the germline V gene, CDR1 is SQVTM and CDR2 is ANQGSEA.

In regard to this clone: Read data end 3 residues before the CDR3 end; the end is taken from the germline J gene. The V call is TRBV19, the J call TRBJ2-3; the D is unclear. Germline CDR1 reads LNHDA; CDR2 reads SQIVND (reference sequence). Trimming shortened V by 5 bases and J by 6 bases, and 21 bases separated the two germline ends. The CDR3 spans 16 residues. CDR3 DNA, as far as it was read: TGTGCCAGTAGTTCCCCCGAAACGGGTGCCCCGGATACG. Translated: CASSSPETGAPDT. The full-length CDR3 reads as CASSSPETGAPDTQYF.

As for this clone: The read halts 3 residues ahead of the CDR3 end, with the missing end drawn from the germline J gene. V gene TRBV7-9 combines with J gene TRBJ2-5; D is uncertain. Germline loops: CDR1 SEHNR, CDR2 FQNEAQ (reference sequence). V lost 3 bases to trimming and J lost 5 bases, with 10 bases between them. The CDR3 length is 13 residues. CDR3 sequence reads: CASSFWVGETQYF. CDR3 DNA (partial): TGTGCCAGCAGCTTCTGGGTAGGGGAGACC.

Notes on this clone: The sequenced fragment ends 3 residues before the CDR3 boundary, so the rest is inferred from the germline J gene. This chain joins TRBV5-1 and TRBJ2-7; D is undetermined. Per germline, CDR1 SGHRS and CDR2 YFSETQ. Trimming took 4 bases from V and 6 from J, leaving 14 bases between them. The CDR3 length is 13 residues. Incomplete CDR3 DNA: TGCGCCAGCAGCCGACCCGAAGGGTTCGAG. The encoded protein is CASSRPEGFE. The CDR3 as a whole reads CASSRPEGFEQYF.

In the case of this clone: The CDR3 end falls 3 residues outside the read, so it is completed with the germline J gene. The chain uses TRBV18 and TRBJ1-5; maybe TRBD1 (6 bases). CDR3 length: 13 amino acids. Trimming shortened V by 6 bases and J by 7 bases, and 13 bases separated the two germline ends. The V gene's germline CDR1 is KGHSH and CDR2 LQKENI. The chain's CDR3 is CASSLQGEQPQHF. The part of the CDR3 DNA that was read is TGTGCCAGCTCCCTACAGGGAGAACAGCCC.

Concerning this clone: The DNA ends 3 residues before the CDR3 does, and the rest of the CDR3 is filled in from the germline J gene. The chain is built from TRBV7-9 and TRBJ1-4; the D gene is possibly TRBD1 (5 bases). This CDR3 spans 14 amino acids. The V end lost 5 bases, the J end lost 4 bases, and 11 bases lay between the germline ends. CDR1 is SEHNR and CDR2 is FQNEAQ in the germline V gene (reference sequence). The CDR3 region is CASSIRADNEKLFF. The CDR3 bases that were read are TGTGCCAGCAGCATCAGGGCGGATAATGAAAAA.

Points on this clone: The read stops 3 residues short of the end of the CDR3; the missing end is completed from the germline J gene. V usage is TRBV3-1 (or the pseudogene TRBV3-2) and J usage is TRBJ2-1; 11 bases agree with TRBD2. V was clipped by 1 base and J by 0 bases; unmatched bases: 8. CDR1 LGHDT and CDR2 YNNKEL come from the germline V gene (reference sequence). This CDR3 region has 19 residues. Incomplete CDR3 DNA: TGTGCCAGCAGCCAAGGGCTAGCGGGGGGACCAAGCTCCTACAATGAG. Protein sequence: CASSQGLAGGPSSYNE. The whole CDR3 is CASSQGLAGGPSSYNEQFF.

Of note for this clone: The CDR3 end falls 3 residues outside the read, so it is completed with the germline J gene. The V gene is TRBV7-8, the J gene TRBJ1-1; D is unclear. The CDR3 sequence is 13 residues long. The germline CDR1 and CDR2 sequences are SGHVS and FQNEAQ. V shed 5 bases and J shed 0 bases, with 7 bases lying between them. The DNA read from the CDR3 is TGTGCCAGCAGCCCACAGTTGAACACTGAA. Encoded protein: CASSPQLNTE. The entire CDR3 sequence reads CASSPQLNTEAFF.

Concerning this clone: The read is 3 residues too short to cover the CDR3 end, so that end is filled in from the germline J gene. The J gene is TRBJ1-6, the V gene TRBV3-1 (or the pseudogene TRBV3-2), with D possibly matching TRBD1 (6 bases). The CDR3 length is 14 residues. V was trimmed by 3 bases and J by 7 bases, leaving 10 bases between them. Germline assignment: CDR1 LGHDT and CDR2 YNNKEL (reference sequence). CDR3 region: CASSQYQGNSPLHF. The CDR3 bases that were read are TGTGCCAGCAGCCAGTATCAGGGGAATTCACCC.

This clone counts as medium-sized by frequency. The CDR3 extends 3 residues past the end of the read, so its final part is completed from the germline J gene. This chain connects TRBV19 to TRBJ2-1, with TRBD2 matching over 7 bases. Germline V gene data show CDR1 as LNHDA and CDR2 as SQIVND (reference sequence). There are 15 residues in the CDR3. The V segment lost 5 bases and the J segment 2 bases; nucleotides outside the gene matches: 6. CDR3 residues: CASSRAGDPYNEQFF. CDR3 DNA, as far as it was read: TGTGCCAGTAGTCGTGCGGGGGACCCCTACAATGAG. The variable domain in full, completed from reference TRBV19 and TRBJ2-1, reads DGGITQSPKYLFRKEGQNVTLSCEQNLNHDAMYWYRQDPGQGLRLIYYSQIVNDFQKGDIAEGYSVSREKKESFPLTVTSAQKNPTAFYLCASSRAGDPYNEQFFGPGTRLTVL.

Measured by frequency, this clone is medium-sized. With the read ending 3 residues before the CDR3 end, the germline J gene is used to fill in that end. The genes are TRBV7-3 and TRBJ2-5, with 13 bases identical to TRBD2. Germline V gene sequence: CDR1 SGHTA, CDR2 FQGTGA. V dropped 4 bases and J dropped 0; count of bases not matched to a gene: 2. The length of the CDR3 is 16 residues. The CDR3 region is CASSSGLAGDQETQYF. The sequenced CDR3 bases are TGTGCCAGCAGCTCTGGACTAGCGGGGGACCAAGAGACC.

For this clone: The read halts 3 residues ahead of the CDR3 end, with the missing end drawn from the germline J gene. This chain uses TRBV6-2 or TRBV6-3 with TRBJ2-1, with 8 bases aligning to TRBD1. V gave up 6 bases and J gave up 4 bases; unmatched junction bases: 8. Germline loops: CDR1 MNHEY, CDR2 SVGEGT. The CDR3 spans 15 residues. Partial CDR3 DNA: TGTGCCAGCAGGGCCCCGGGACAGGTTTACAATGAG. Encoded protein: CASRAPGQVYNE. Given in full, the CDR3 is CASRAPGQVYNEQFF.

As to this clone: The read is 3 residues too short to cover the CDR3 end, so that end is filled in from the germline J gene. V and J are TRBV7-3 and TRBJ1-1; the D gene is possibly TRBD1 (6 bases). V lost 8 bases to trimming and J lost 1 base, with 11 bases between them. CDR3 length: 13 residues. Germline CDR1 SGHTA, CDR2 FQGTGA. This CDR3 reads CASGEGGNTEAFF. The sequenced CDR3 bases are TGTGCCAGCGGCGAAGGGGGGAACACTGAA.

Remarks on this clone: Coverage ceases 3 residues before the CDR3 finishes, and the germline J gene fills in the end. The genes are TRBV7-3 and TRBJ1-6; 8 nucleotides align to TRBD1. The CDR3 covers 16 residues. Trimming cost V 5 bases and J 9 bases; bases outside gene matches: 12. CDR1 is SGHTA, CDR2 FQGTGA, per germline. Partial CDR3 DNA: TGTGCCAGCAGCCTTCAACCGACAGGGGTAGGTTCACCC. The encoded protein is CASSLQPTGVGSP. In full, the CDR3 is CASSLQPTGVGSPLHF.

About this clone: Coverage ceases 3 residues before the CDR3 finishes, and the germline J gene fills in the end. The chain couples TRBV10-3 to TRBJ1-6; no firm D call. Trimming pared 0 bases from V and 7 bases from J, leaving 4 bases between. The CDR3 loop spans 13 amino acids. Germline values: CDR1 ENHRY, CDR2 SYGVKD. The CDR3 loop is CAISESGNSPLHF. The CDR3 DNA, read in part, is TGTGCCATCAGTGAGTCCGGGAATTCACCC.